One and the same sample provided the 10 T cell receptor beta chains below, sequenced in a study of shared clonotypes between healthy human individuals. TCRdb's copy holds only in-frame clones and misses some; the assay was immunoSEQ multiplex PCR. The profile shows about 2 million clones, roughly 96% of them singletons. The sequenced sample was naive CD4+ T cells sorted from blood. This sample's subset: CD45RA+ positively selected. These receptors were obtained from a young man in good health.

The gene calls are TRBV5-6 and TRBJ1-4; weak D call: TRBD1 (5 bases). The CDR3 is made up of 14 amino acids. Trimming removed 3 bases from V and 2 bases from J, with 8 bases in between. The germline V gene encodes CDR1 SGHDT and CDR2 YYEEEE. CDR3 protein: CASSSGRTNEKLFF. DNA of the CDR3: TGTGCCAGCAGCTCGGGACGGACTAATGAAAAACTGTTTTTT. The whole variable domain, remainder taken from reference TRBV5-6 and TRBJ1-4, is DAGVTQSPTHLIKTRGQQVTLRCSPKSGHDTVSWYQQALGQGPQFIFQYYEEEERQRGNFPDRFSGHQFPNYSSELNVNALLLGDSALYLCASSSGRTNEKLFFGSGTQLSVL.

Ten or more counts support this clone. The CDR3 nucleotides read TGTGCCAGCAGTAGGACGGGGGCAAACTACGAGCAGTACTTC. Protein sequence: CASSRTGANYEQYF. This chain joins TRBV27 and TRBJ2-7, with D possibly called TRBD1 or TRBD2 (6 bases each). The V gene's germline CDR1 is MNHEY and CDR2 SMNVEV (reference sequence). Trimming stripped 5 bases from V and 3 bases from J, with 14 bases between. The CDR3 is 14 residues long.

This rearrangement joins TRBV5-6 to TRBJ2-1; 9 bases match TRBD1. Germline CDR1 SGHDT, CDR2 YYEEEE. The V and J ends lost 1 base and 3 bases, in that order; junction bases with no gene match: 2. The CDR3 is 15 amino acids. Here the CDR3 reads CASSLWDRDYNEQFF. For the CDR3, the DNA is TGTGCCAGCAGCTTGTGGGACAGGGACTACAATGAGCAGTTCTTC.

CDR3 in DNA: TGTGCCAGCAGCGCCGGACAGGGTGAAGCTTTCTTT. Its translation is CASSAGQGEAFF. The V gene is TRBV5-4, the J gene TRBJ1-1; 8 nucleotides align to TRBD1. Trimming cost V 4 bases and J 7 bases; bases outside gene matches: 3. This CDR3 is 12 amino acids long. From germline, CDR1 is SGHNT and CDR2 YYREEE (reference sequence).

Here the CDR3 DNA reads TGTGCCTGGAGTGTACCCGGACAGGGGGCGAGTGGCTACACCTTC. It specifies CAWSVPGQGASGYTF. The chain is built from TRBV30 and TRBJ1-2; TRBD1 matches at 11 bases. CDR1 and CDR2 from the germline V gene are GTSNPN and SVGIG (reference sequence). This CDR3 is 15 amino acids long. The V segment lost 0 bases and the J segment 7 bases; nucleotides outside the gene matches: 7. Supplemented by reference TRBV30 and TRBJ1-2, the full variable domain reads SQTIHQWPATLVQPVGSPLSLECTVEGTSNPNLYWYRQAAGRGLQLLFYSVGIGQISSEVPQNLSASRPQDRQFILSSKKLLLSDSGFYLCAWSVPGQGASGYTFGSGTRLTVV.

The gene calls are TRBV9 and TRBJ1-4; the D is unclear. The V gene lost 0 bases and the J gene lost 3 bases, with 9 bases spanning the gap. The germline CDR1 and CDR2 sequences are SGDLS and YYNGEE. The CDR3 is 15 residues long. CDR3: CASSVEGTSNEKLFF. The CDR3 region has the DNA TGTGCCAGCAGCGTAGAGGGCACCTCTAATGAAAAACTGTTTTTT.

The chain joins TRBV10-3 to TRBJ1-1, with D unresolved. CDR1 is ENHRY and CDR2 is SYGVKD in the germline V gene. V lost 3 bases and J 0 bases, leaving 8 bases between the germline ends. The length of the CDR3 is 14 residues. CDR3 sequence: CAISESSMNTEAFF. Written as DNA, the CDR3 is TGTGCCATCAGTGAATCGTCGATGAACACTGAAGCTTTCTTT.

The chain is built from TRBV10-3 and TRBJ1-6, with a possible D match to TRBD1 (6 bases). Trimming stripped 8 bases from V and 4 bases from J, with 15 bases between. The germline V gene encodes CDR1 ENHRY and CDR2 SYGVKD. This CDR3 spans 15 amino acids. CDR3 residues: CAIGAGGAYNSPLHF. CDR3 bases: TGTGCCATCGGGGCGGGGGGCGCGTATAATTCACCCCTCCACTTT.

The CDR3 DNA follows: TGTGCCAGCAGCTTAGCGCGCCCCGGGGGACTAGCGGGGCTAGGAGGAGAGACCCAGTACTTC. This sequence encodes CASSLARPGGLAGLGGETQYF. The chain is built from TRBV7-2 and TRBJ2-5; 13 positions agree with TRBD2. CDR3 length equals 21 residues. V lost 0 bases, J lost 4 bases, and 17 bases stayed unmatched. Germline V lookup: CDR1 SGHTA, CDR2 FQGNSA.

The genes are TRBV15 and TRBJ2-1; the match to TRBD1 covers 9 bases. The ends lost 3 bases at V and 7 bases at J; junction bases unmatched: 16. CDR1 is LNHNV, CDR2 YYDKDF, per germline (reference sequence). The CDR3 spans 18 residues. This chain's CDR3 is CATSRLMPGTGKVNEQFF. Here the CDR3 DNA reads TGTGCCACCAGCAGGCTGATGCCCGGGACAGGGAAGGTGAATGAGCAGTTCTTC.